The rows below give T cell receptor beta chains drawn from one sample of a study of T cells after yellow fever vaccination. Each CDR3 protein gets one entry after TCRdb re-called the 5' RACE reads with MiXCR. Among some 63,000 distinct CDR3 sequences listed, approximately 8% were seen once. The source material was CD8+ T cells sorted from PBMCs, sampled 15 days after the yellow fever booster vaccination. These receptors came from a man aged 30 to 45 who received the YFV17D yellow fever vaccine. The CDR3 runs from the conserved cysteine through the conserved F or W. The D gene is left open where the match is weak. Clone size is given for some rows only: seen once, a few or many times, or a class if the clone is expanded.

abundance,j_gene,v_gene,d_gene,CDR3nt,CDR3aa
few,TRBJ1-1,TRBV6-5,NA,TGTGCCAGCAGTTATGATGTACCCATGAACACTGAAGCTTTCTTT,CASSYDVPMNTEAFF
many,TRBJ2-4,TRBV12-3/TRBV12-4,TRBD1,TGTGCCAGCAGTTTAGCAGCCGACAGGGGGAAGGACATTCAGTACTTC,CASSLAADRGKDIQYF
NA,TRBJ1-2,TRBV13,TRBD1,TGTGCCAGAGACCGACAGGGGCAAGATGGCTACACCTTC,CARDRQGQDGYTF
many,TRBJ2-1,TRBV29-1,TRBD2,TGCAGCGTAGTACTAGCGGGAAGGAGCAATGAGCAGTTCTTC,CSVVLAGRSNEQFF
many,TRBJ2-7,TRBV3-1,NA,TGTGCCAGCAGCCCCGACGGCTCCTACGAGCAGTACTTC,CASSPDGSYEQYF
many,TRBJ2-1,TRBV28,TRBD2,TGTGCCAGCAGTCGAAGCGGGGACCTCGACGAGCAGTTCTTC,CASSRSGDLDEQFF
many,TRBJ1-5,TRBV10-2,NA,TGCGCCAGCGACGGACGGAGCAATCAGCCCCAGCATTTT,CASDGRSNQPQHF
NA,TRBJ2-7,TRBV11-2,NA,TGTGCCAGCAGCAGGTCGAACTCCTACGAGCAGTACTTC,CASSRSNSYEQYF
many,TRBJ2-7,TRBV7-9,NA,TGTGCCAGCAGCTCCTGGGACGAGCAGTACTTC,CASSSWDEQYF
many,TRBJ2-1,TRBV11-2,NA,TGTGCCAGCAGTCGTAAACGGGGCGGGATTCTCTACAATGAGCAGTTCTTC,CASSRKRGGILYNEQFF
many,TRBJ2-7,TRBV7-9,TRBD1,TGTGCCAGCAGCTTCGGACAGGGCTACGAGCAGTACTTC,CASSFGQGYEQYF
many,TRBJ2-7,TRBV4-3,TRBD1,TGCGCCAGCAGCCAAGATATGACAGGGGCCTACGAGCAGTACTTC,CASSQDMTGAYEQYF
many,TRBJ2-3,TRBV20-1,TRBD2,TGCAGTGCTAGAGATTATTACGGCAGGGAGGGAGATACGCAGTATTTT,CSARDYYGREGDTQYF
many,TRBJ2-1,TRBV15,TRBD2,TGTGCCACCACTGGGACTAGCGGGAGGGCCTACAATGAGCAGTTCTTC,CATTGTSGRAYNEQFF
many,TRBJ2-1,TRBV4-3,TRBD2,TGCGCCAGCAGCCAAGATCGCAGGACTAGCACCTACAATGAGCAGTTCTTC,CASSQDRRTSTYNEQFF
few,TRBJ1-1,TRBV19,TRBD1,TGTGCCAGTAGTATATGGGACAGGGACGCTGAAGCTTTCTTT,CASSIWDRDAEAFF
many,TRBJ2-7,TRBV28,TRBD2,TGTGCCAGCAGTCCCGGACTAGCGGAACACTACGAGCAGTACTTC,CASSPGLAEHYEQYF
many,TRBJ2-2,TRBV6-5,NA,TGTGCCAGCAGTTCCCTTCCCGGGGAGCTGTTTTTT,CASSSLPGELFF
few,TRBJ1-5,TRBV30,NA,TGTGCCGCAACCTCCTTGGGGCCCAATCAGCCCCAGCATTTT,CAATSLGPNQPQHF
many,TRBJ1-1,TRBV20-1,TRBD1,TGCAGTGCTAGAGATGGGCAGGGGGACACTGAAGCTTTCTTT,CSARDGQGDTEAFF
many,TRBJ2-7,TRBV9,TRBD1,TGTGCCAGCAGCCCCCGAACAGGGGATAGAATCTACGAGCAGTACTTC,CASSPRTGDRIYEQYF
few,TRBJ2-5,TRBV7-6,NA,TGTGCCAGCAGCCAGGACAGCCAAGGTGACCAGTACTTC,CASSQDSQGDQYF
many,TRBJ1-2,TRBV6-5,NA,TGTGCCAGCAGTTACGAGAGACAGTTGAACTATGGCTACACCTTC,CASSYERQLNYGYTF
few,TRBJ2-2,TRBV20-1,TRBD2,TGCAGTGCTTTGGGGCAGGGAAGGCTAGCGGCTATCGGGGAGCTGTTTTTT,CSALGQGRLAAIGELFF
many,TRBJ2-1,TRBV9,NA,TGTGCCAGCAGCTCGATCCCGGAGGTCCGAGGAATTGATGAGCAGTTCTTC,CASSSIPEVRGIDEQFF
NA,TRBJ2-7,TRBV5-5,NA,TGTGCCAGCGGCGCAGGGCTCTCCTGCGAGCAGTACTTC,CASGAGLSCEQYF
many,TRBJ2-7,TRBV4-1,NA,TGTGCCAGCAGCCAAGACCTTTACGAGCAGTACTTC,CASSQDLYEQYF
many,TRBJ2-2,TRBV4-3,NA,TGCGCCAGCAGCCAAGTACAGGCGATGAACACCGGGGAGCTGTTTTTT,CASSQVQAMNTGELFF
many,TRBJ2-7,TRBV19,TRBD2,TGTGCCAGTAGTAGTCTCGACCTACTAGCGGGGCAATACGAGCAGTACTTC,CASSSLDLLAGQYEQYF
many,TRBJ2-3,TRBV6-1,TRBD1,TGTGCCAGCATCGACAGGGCCACAGATACGCAGTATTTT,CASIDRATDTQYF
many,TRBJ2-3,TRBV5-1,NA,TGCGCCAGCAGCCCTGGGGACGGGACGACAGATACGCAGTATTTT,CASSPGDGTTDTQYF